This T cell receptor (beta chain) was recorded in a study of blood T cell repertoires in COVID-19. Study-wide context: Sites in the United States, Italy and Spain provided acute and convalescent COVID-19 samples. PBMCs, B-cell-depleted T cells, or T cells were the source of the cDNA or gDNA that made up the material.

Only in-frame clones appear in the TCRdb table, and some are missing; sequencing was by immunoSEQ multiplex PCR. The data show 150,000 to 190,000 clones, approximately 84% seen once. One Seattle source followed patients from active infection through their disease course. The origin of this receptor is a woman aged 60 to 75 with COVID-19, enrolled during active disease. The sample taken for sequencing was peripheral blood.

In DNA form, the CDR3 reads TGTGCCATCAGGCCTTCGACAGGTACTGGGGCCACTGAAGCTTTCTTT. Translation gives CAIRPSTGTGATEAFF. This rearrangement joins TRBV10-3 to TRBJ1-1, with D possibly TRBD1 on 6 matching bases. The V and J ends lost 6 bases and 4 bases respectively, with 21 bases between them. The germline V gene has CDR1 ENHRY and CDR2 SYGVKD. CDR3 length: 16 residues.